This T cell receptor (beta chain) is from a study of cytomegalovirus exposure and HLA in healthy donors. Overall study findings and caveats: Most CMV-associated TCR beta chains appeared HLA-restricted in a later analysis. Researchers catalogued approximately 170 TCR beta chains as cytomegalovirus-associated. Sequences of the TCR beta chain were said to predict the HLA-A and HLA-B alleles of most subjects accurately. Most likely, a cluster of highly shared sequence variants arose as a sequencing artifact.

About this clone: What it binds is unknown.

Germline V gene lookup returns CDR1 SGHDN and CDR2 FVKESK. The CDR3 has 17 residues. Trimming pared 0 bases from V and 8 bases from J, leaving 20 bases between. Amplification used 60 Vbeta primers and 13 Jbeta primers. The assay was immunoSEQ multiplex PCR, and TCRdb's table has in-frame clones only and misses some. This table has fewer than 200,000 clones, under 90% appearing once. The sequence was obtained from a male donor in good health and CMV-seronegative. The specimen was PBMCs. The chain couples TRBV14 to TRBJ2-1; maybe TRBD2 (6 bases). CDR3 DNA sequence: TGTGCCAGCAGCCAAGATCGGGTAGGGACTGGGACCGATGAGCAGTTCTTC. Its protein is CASSQDRVGTGTDEQFF.